This T cell receptor (beta chain) was identified in a study of blood T cell repertoires in COVID-19. As for the study in general: Samples came from the United States, Italy and Spain, spanning acute and convalescent COVID-19. PBMCs, B-cell-depleted T cells, or T cells provided the cDNA or gDNA that made up the material.

A Seattle source enrolled patients during active infection and followed them longitudinally. Original data processing: Using reference gene primer amplification, nucleated cell counts were estimated. The assay was immunoSEQ multiplex PCR, and TCRdb's table has in-frame clones only and misses some. V, J and clone size derive from that table, while D and trimming were established from the DNA sequence. This table holds roughly 280,000 clones, roughly 86% found once. The CDR3 runs to 18 residues. Germline CDR1 reads SGHRS; CDR2 reads YFSETQ. V dropped 4 bases and J dropped 0 bases, with 19 bases sitting between them.

Sequencing was done on a sample of peripheral blood. V gene TRBV5-1 combines with J gene TRBJ2-2; D perhaps matches TRBD2 (6 bases). The receptor was derived from a woman aged 30 to 39 with COVID-19, enrolled during active disease. In DNA, the CDR3 is TGCGCCAGCAGCCCGGCCGGTTGGGCGGGGCCGAACACCGGGGAGCTGTTTTTT. This encodes CASSPAGWAGPNTGELFF.